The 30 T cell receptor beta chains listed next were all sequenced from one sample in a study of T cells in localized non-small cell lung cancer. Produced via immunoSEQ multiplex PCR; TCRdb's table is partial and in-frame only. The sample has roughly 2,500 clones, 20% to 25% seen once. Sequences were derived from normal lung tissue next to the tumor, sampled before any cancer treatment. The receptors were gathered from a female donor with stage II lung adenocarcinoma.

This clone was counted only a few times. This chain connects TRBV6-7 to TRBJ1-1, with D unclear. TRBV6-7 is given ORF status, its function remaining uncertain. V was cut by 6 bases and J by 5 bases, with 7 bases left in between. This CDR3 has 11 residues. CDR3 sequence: CASSHGTEAFF. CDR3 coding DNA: TGTGCCAGCAGCCACGGGACTGAAGCTTTCTTT.

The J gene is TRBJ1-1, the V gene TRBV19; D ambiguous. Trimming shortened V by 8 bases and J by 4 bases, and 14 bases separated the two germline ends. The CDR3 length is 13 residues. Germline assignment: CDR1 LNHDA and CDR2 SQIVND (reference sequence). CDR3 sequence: CASVEDTRTEAFF. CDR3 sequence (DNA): TGTGCCAGTGTCGAAGACACCCGCACTGAAGCTTTCTTT.

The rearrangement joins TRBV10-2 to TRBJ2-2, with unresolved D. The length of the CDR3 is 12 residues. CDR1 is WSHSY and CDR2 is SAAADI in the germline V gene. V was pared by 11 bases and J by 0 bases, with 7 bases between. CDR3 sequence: CAGQPNTGELFF. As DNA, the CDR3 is TGCGCCGGTCAGCCGAACACCGGGGAGCTGTTTTTT.

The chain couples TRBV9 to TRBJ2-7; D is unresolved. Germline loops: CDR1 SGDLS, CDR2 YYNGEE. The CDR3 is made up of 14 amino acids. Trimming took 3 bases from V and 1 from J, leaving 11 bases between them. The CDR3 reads CASSAEAWSYEQYF. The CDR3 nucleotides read TGTGCCAGCAGCGCCGAGGCATGGTCCTACGAGCAGTACTTC.

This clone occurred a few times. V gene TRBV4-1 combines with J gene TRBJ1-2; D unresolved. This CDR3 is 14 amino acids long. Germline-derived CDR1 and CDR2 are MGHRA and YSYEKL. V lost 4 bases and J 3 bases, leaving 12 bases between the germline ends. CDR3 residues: CASSPPQTYYGYTF. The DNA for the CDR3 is TGCGCCAGCAGCCCCCCACAGACTTACTATGGCTACACCTTC.

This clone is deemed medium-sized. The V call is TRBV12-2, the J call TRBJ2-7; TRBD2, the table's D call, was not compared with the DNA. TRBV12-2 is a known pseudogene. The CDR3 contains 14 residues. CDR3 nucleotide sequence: TGTGCCACCACCGCAGCGGTGAACTCCTACGAGCAGTACTTC. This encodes CATTAAVNSYEQYF.

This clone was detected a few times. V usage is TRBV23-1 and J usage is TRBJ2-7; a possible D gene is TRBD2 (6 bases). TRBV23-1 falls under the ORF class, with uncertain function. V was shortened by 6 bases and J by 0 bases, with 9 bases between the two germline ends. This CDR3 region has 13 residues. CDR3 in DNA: TGCGCCAGCAGCTACGGGAGCTCCTACGAGCAGTACTTC. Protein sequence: CASSYGSSYEQYF.

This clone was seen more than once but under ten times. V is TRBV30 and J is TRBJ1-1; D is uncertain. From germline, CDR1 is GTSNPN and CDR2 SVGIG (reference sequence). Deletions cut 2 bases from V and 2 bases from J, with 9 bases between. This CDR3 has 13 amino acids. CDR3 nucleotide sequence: TGTGCCTGGAGTTTTGGTCCTAACACTGAAGCTTTCTTT. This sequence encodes CAWSFGPNTEAFF.

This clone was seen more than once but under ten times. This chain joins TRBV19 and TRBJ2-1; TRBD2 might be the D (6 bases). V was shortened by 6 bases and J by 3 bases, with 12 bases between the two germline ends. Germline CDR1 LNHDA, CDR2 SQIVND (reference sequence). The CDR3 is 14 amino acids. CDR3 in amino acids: CASREAGSYNEQFF. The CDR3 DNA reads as TGTGCCAGTAGAGAGGCCGGGAGCTACAATGAGCAGTTCTTC. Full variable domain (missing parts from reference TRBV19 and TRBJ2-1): DGGITQSPKYLFRKEGQNVTLSCEQNLNHDAMYWYRQDPGQGLRLIYYSQIVNDFQKGDIAEGYSVSREKKESFPLTVTSAQKNPTAFYLCASREAGSYNEQFFGPGTRLTVL.

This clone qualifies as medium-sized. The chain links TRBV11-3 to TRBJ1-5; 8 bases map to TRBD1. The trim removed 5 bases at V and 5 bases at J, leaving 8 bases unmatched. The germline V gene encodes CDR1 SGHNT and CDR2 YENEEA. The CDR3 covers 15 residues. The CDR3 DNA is TGTGCCAGCAGCCTACGGACAGGGCCCGATCAGCCCCAGCATTTT. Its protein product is CASSLRTGPDQPQHF.

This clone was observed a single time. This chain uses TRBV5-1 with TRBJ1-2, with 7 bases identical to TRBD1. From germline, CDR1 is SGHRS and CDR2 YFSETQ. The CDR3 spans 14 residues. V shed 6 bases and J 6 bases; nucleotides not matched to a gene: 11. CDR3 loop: CASKRGRGIDGYTF. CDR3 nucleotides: TGCGCCAGCAAGAGGGGGCGAGGTATAGATGGCTACACCTTC.

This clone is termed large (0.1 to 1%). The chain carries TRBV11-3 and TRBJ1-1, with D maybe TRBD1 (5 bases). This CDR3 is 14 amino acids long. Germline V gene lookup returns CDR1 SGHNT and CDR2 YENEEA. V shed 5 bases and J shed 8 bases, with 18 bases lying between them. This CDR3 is CASSQVAGREEAFF. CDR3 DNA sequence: TGTGCCAGCAGCCAAGTTGCGGGCAGGGAGGAAGCTTTCTTT.

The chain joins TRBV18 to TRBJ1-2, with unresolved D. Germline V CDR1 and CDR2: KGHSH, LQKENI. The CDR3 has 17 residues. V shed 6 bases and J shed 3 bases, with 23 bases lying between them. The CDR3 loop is CASSSSRPSLRDYGYTF. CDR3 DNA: TGTGCCAGCTCTTCCTCCCGGCCCTCCCTGAGGGACTATGGCTACACCTTC.

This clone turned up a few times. The CDR3 DNA reads as TGTGCCAGCAGTGAAGGGGGGCTCCCCTACACCTTC. It specifies CASSEGGLPYTF. The V gene is TRBV6-1, the J gene TRBJ1-2, with D perhaps TRBD1 (6 bases). The CDR3 is made up of 12 amino acids. Germline CDR1 MNHNS, CDR2 SASEGT. Trimming shortened V by 1 base and J by 10 bases, and 10 bases separated the two germline ends.

The chain's CDR3 is CASSDWGTGASYEQYF. CDR3 coding DNA: TGTGCCAGCAGTGACTGGGGGACAGGTGCCTCCTACGAGCAGTACTTC. This chain uses TRBV6-8 with TRBJ2-7; 8 bases agree with TRBD1. J lost 0 bases, V lost 5 bases, and 9 bases had no gene match. The CDR3 runs to 16 residues. CDR1 and CDR2 (germline): MNHGY, SAAAGT.

As DNA, the CDR3 is TGTGCCAGCAGTTACCGTTCGTGGGGATCTGGAAACACCATATATTTT. This translates into CASSYRSWGSGNTIYF. The chain couples TRBV6-8 to TRBJ1-3; D call uncertain. CDR1 is MNHGY and CDR2 is SAAAGT in the germline V gene. Trimming removed 2 bases at V and 1 base at J, with 12 bases between. The length of the CDR3 is 16 residues.

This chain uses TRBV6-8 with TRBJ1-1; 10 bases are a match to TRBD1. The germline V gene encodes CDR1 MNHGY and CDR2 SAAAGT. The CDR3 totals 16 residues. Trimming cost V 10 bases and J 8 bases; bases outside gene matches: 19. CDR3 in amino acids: CAILASPGTGAAEAFF. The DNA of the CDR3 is TGTGCCATCCTAGCCTCCCCCGGGACAGGGGCCGCAGAAGCTTTCTTT.

CDR3 bases: TGCGCCAGCAGCCGGGAAACAGGTGGCGGGGAGCTGTTTTTT. Protein: CASSRETGGGELFF. This chain links TRBV5-1 with TRBJ2-2; perhaps D is TRBD1 or TRBD2 (5 bases each). V dropped 4 bases and J dropped 7 bases, with 14 bases sitting between them. The germline gives CDR1 SGHRS, CDR2 YFSETQ. The CDR3 has 14 amino acids.

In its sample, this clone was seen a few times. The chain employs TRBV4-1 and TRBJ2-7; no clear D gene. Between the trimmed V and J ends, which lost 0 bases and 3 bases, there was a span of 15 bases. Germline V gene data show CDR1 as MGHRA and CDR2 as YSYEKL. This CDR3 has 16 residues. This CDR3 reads CASSQEEGPENYEQYF. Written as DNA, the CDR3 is TGCGCCAGCAGCCAAGAAGAAGGTCCGGAGAACTACGAGCAGTACTTC.

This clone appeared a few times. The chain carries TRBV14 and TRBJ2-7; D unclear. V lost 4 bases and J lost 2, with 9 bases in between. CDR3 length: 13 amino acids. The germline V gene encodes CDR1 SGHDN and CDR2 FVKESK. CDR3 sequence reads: CASSPYWAYEQYF. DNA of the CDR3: TGTGCCAGCAGCCCCTACTGGGCCTACGAGCAGTACTTC.

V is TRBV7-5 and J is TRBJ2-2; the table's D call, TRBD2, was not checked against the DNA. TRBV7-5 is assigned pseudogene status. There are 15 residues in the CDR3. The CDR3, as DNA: TGTGCCAGCAGCTCCGGGGCGGGAAACACCGGGGAGCTGTTTTTT. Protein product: CASSSGAGNTGELFF.

The CDR3 here is CASSEGAIGGYTF. CDR3 bases: TGTGCCAGCAGCGAGGGGGCCATAGGCGGCTACACCTTC. The chain is built from TRBV9 and TRBJ1-2; 7 bases line up with TRBD1. J lost 8 bases, V lost 3 bases, and 7 bases had no gene match. Germline-derived CDR1 and CDR2 are SGDLS and YYNGEE. The CDR3 runs 13 residues.

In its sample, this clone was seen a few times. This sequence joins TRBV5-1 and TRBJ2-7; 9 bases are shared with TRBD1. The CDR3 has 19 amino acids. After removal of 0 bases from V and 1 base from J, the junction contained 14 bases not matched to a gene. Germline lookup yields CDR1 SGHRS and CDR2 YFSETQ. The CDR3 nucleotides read TGCGCCAGCAGCTTGGATTCCCGCAGCCCGGGACAGGGTTCCTACGAGCAGTACTTC. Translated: CASSLDSRSPGQGSYEQYF.

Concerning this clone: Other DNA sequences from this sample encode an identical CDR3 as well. The CDR3 loop reads CASSPGGGAADTQYF. The CDR3, as DNA: TGTGCCAGCTCGCCTGGCGGGGGGGCTGCAGATACGCAGTATTTT. The chain employs TRBV18 and TRBJ2-3, with 9 bases aligning to TRBD2. Trimming at V came to 6 bases and at J to 4 bases, leaving 8 bases not matched to a gene. The CDR3 totals 15 residues. CDR1 is KGHSH and CDR2 is LQKENI in the germline V gene. Combining the CDR3 with reference TRBV18 and TRBJ2-3 gives the whole variable domain NAGVMQNPRHLVRRRGQEARLRCSPMKGHSHVYWYRQLPEEGLKFMVYLQKENIIDESGMPKERFSAEFPKEGPSILRIQQVVRGDSAAYFCASSPGGGAADTQYFGPGTRLTVL.

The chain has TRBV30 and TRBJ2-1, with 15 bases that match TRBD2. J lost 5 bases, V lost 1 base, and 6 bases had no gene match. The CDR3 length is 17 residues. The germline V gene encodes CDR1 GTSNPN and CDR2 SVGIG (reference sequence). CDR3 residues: CAWSGTSGGALNNEQFF. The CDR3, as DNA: TGTGCCTGGAGTGGGACTAGCGGGGGGGCCTTAAACAATGAGCAGTTCTTC.

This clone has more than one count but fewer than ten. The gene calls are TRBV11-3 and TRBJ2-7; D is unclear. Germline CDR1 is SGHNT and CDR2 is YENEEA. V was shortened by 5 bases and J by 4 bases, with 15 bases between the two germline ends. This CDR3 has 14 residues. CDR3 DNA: TGTGCCAGCAGCCTCAGCCCGACAAGTTACGAGCAGTACTTC. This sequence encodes CASSLSPTSYEQYF.

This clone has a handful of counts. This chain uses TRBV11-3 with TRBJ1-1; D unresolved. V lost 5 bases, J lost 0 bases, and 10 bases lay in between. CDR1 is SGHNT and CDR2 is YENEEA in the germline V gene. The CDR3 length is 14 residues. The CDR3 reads CASSPGRMNTEAFF. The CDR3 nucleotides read TGTGCCAGCAGCCCTGGTCGAATGAACACTGAAGCTTTCTTT.

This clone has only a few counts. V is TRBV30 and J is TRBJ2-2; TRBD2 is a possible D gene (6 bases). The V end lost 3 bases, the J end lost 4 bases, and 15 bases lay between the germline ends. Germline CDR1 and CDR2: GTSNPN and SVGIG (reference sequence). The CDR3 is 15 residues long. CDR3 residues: CAWSQSGRGTGELFF. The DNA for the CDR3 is TGTGCCTGGAGCCAATCGGGGCGGGGCACCGGGGAGCTGTTTTTT.

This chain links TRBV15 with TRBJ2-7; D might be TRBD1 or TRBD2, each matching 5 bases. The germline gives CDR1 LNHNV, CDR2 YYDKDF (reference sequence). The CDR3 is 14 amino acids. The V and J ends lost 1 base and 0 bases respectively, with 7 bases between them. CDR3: CATSRGGTSYEQYF. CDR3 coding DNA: TGTGCCACCAGCAGAGGAGGGACCTCCTACGAGCAGTACTTC.

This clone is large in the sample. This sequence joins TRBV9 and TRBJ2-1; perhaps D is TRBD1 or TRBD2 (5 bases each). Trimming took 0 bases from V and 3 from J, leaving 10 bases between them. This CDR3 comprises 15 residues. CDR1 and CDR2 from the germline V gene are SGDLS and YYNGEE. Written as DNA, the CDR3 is TGTGCCAGCAGCGTAGGGGGGACCGTCTACAATGAGCAGTTCTTC. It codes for CASSVGGTVYNEQFF.